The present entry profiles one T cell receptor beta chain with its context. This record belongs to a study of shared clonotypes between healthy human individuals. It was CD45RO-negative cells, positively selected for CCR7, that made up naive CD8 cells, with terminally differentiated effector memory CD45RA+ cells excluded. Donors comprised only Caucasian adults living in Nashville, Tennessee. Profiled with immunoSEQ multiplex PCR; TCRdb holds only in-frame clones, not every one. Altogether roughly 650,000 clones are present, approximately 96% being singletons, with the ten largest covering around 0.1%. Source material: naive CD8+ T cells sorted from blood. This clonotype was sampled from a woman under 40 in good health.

The CDR3: CASSSAGGGFFEQFF. DNA of the CDR3: TGTGCCAGCAGCTCAGCGGGAGGTGGTTTTTTTGAGCAGTTCTTC. This rearrangement joins TRBV7-2 to TRBJ2-1, with 9 bases identical to TRBD2. The CDR3 totals 15 residues. Per the germline V gene, CDR1 is SGHTA and CDR2 is FQGNSA. Trimming took 4 bases from V and 9 from J; bases not matched to a gene: 10.